The present entry profiles one TCR beta chain with its context. This sample stems from a study of blood T cell repertoires in COVID-19. Study background: PBMCs, B-cell-depleted T cells, or T cells were the source of the cDNA or gDNA that made up the material.

Sequencing used immunoSEQ multiplex PCR; TCRdb keeps in-frame clones, though not all of them. The data show over 130,000 clones, around nine tenths seen once. This clonotype originated in a human donor in a cohort sampled during active COVID-19. The sequencing sample was made of peripheral blood.

The CDR3 spells CASSPRTVSSYEQYF. CDR3 bases: TGTGCCAGCAGCCCAAGGACAGTCAGCTCCTACGAGCAGTACTTC. The chain combines TRBV7-8 with TRBJ2-7; D is perhaps TRBD1 (6 bases). The CDR3 length is 15 residues. V dropped 5 bases and J dropped 0 bases, with 14 bases sitting between them. Germline V gives CDR1 SGHVS, CDR2 FQNEAQ.